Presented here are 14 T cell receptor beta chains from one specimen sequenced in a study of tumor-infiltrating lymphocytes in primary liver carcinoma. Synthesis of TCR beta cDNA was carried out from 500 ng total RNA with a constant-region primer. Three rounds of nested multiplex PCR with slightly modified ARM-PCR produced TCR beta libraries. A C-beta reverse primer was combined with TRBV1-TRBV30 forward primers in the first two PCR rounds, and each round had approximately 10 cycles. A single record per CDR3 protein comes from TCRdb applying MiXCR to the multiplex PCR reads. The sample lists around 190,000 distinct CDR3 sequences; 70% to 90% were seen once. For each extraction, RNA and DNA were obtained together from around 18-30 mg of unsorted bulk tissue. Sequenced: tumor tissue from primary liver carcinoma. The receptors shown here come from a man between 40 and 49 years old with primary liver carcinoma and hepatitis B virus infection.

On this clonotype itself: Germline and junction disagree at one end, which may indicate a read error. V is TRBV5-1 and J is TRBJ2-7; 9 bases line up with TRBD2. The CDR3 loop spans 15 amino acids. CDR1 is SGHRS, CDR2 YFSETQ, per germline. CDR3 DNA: TGCCCCAGCAGCTTTAGCGGGAGCCCCAACTATGAGCAGTACTTC. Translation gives CPSSFSGSPNYEQYF.

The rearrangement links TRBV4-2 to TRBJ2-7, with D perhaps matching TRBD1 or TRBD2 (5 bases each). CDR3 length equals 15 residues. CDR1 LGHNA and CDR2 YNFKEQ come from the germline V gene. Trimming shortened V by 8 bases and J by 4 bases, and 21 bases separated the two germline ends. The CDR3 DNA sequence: TGTGCCAGCCGCCGAGAAAGGGACCGACCGTACGAGCAGTACTTC. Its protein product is CASRRERDRPYEQYF.

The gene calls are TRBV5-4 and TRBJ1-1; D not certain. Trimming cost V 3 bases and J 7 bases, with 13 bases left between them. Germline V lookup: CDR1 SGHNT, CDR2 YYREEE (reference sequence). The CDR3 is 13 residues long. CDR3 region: CASSSGGGIEAFF. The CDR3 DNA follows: TGTGCCAGCAGCTCAGGTGGAGGCATTGAAGCTTTCTTT.

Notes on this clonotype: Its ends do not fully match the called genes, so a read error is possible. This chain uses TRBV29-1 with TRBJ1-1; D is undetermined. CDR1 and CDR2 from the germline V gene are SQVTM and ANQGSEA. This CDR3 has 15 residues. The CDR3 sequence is CSVGPGWAMNTQASF. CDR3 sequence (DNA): TGCAGCGTTGGACCCGGCTGGGCCATGAACACTCAAGCTTCCTTT. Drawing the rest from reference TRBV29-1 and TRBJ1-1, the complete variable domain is SAVISQKPSRDICQRGTSLTIQCQVDSQVTMMFWYRQQPGQSLTLIATANQGSEATYESGFVIDKFPISRPNLTFSTLTVSNMSPEDSSIYLCSVGPGWAMNTQASFGQGTRLTVV.

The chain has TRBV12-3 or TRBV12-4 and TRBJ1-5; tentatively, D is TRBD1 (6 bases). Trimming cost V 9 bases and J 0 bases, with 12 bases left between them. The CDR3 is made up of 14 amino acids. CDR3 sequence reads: CASNRAVSNQPQHF. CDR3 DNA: TGTGCCAGTAACAGGGCTGTTAGCAATCAGCCCCAGCATTTT.

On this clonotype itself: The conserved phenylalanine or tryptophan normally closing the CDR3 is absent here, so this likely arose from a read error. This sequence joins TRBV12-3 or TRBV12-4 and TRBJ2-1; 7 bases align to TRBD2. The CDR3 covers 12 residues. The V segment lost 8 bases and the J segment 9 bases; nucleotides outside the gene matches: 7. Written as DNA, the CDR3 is TGTGCCAGCGCCGGGAGGAGAAGTGAGCAGTTCATC. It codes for CASAGRRSEQFI.

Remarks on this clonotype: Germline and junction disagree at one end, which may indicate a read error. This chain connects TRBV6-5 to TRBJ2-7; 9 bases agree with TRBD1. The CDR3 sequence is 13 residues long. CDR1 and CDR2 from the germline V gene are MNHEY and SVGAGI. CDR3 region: CASNRQGGCEQYF. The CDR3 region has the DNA TGTGCAAGCAACCGACAGGGGGGCTGCGAGCAGTACTTC.

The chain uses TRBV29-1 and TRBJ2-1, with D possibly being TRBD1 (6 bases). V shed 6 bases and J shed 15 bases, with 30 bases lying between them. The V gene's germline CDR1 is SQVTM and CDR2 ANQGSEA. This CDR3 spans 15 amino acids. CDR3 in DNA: TGCAGCGTCGCCCCCCCAGGACAGCTACACAATGATCTGTTCTTC. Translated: CSVAPPGQLHNDLFF.

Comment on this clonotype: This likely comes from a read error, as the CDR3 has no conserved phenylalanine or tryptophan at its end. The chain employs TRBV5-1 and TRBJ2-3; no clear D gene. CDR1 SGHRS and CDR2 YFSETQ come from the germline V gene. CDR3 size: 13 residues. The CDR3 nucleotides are TGCCCCAGCAGCTTGTCTCAAGCAGATACGCAGTATATT. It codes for CPSSLSQADTQYI.

This chain's CDR3 is CACSLEGRGYTF. For the CDR3, the DNA is TGTGCCTGTAGTTTAGAGGGTCGCGGCTACACCTTC. This chain uses TRBV12-3 or TRBV12-4 with TRBJ1-2; D remains ambiguous. Trimming stripped 11 bases from V and 8 bases from J, with 18 bases between. This CDR3 spans 12 amino acids.

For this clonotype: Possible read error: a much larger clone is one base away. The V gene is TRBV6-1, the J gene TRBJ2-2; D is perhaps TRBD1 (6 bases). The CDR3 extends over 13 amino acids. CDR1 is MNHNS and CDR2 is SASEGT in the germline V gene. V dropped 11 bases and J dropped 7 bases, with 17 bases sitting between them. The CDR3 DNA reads TGTGCCGGCGCCAGGGTGGACAGCGGGGAGCTGTTTTTT. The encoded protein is CAGARVDSGELFF.

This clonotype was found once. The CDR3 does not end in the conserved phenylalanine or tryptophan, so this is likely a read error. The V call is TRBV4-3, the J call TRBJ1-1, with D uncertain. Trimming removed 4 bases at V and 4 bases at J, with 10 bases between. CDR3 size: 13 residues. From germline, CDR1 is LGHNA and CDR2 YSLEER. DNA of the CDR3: TGCGCCAGCAGCCGATACATGAGCACTGAAGCTTTCTAT. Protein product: CASSRYMSTEAFY.

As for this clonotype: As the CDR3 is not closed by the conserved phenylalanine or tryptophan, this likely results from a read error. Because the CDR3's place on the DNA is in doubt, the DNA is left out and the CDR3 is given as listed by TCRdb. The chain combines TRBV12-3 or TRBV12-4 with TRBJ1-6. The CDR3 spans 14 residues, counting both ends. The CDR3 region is CAGSLLATDTPPHY.

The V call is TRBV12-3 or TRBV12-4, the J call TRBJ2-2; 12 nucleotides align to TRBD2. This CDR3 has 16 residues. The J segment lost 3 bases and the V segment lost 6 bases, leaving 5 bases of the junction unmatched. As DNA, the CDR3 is TGTGCCAGCAGCTTCGGGACTAGCGGGTACACCGGGGAGCTGTTTTTT. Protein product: CASSFGTSGYTGELFF.